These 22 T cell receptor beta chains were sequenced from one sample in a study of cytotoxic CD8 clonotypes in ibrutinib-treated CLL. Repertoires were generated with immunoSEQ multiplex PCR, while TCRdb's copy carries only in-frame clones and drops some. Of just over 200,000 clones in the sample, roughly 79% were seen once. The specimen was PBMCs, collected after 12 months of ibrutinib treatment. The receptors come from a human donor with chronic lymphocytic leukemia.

This CDR3 is CASSLARGANTGELFF. CDR3 nucleotides: TGTGCCAGCAGCTTAGCGCGGGGAGCGAACACCGGGGAGCTGTTTTTT. The chain is built from TRBV7-9 and TRBJ2-2; maybe TRBD2 (6 bases). This CDR3 is 16 amino acids long. V was pared by 0 bases and J by 0 bases, with 8 bases between. Germline values: CDR1 SEHNR, CDR2 FQNEAQ (reference sequence). Full variable domain (rest looked up from reference TRBV7-9 and TRBJ2-2): DTGVSQNPRHKITKRGQNVTFRCDPISEHNRLYWYRQTLGQGPEFLTYFQNEAQLEKSRLLSDRFSAERPKGSFSTLEIQRTEQGDSAMYLCASSLARGANTGELFFGEGSRLTVL.

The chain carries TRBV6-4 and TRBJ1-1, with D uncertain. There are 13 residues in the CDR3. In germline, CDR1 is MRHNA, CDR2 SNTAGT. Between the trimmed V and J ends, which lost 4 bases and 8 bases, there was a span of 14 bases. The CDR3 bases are TGTGCCAGCAGTGCTTCCTACGGACTGGAAGCTTTCTTT. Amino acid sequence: CASSASYGLEAFF.

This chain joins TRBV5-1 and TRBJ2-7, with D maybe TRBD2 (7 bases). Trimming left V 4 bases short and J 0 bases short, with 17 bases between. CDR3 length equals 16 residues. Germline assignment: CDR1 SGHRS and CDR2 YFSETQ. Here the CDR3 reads CASSPGGGALSYEQYF. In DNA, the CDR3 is TGCGCCAGCAGCCCTGGAGGGGGGGCACTCTCCTACGAGCAGTACTTC.

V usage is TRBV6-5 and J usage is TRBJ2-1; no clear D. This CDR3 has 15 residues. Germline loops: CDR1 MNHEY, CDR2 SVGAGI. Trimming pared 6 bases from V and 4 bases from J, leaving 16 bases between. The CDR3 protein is CASSWLRGGYNEQFF. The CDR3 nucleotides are TGTGCCAGCAGCTGGCTTAGAGGCGGATACAATGAGCAGTTCTTC.

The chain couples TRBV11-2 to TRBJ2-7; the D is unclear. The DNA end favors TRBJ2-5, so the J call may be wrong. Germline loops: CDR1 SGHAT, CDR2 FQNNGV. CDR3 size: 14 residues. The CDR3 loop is CASSLRTYQETQYF. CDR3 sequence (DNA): TGTGCCAGCAGCTTGCGCACGTACCAAGAGACCCAGTACTTC.

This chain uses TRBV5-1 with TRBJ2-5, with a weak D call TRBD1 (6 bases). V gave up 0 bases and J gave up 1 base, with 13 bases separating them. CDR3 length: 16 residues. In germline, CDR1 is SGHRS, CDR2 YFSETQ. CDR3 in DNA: TGCGCCAGCAGCTTGGTTGGTTCAGGGGCCCAAGAGACCCAGTACTTC. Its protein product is CASSLVGSGAQETQYF.

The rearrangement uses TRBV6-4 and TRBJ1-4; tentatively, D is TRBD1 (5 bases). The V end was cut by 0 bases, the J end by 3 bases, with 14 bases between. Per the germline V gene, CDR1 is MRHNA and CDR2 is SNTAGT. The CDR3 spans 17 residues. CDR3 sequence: CASSDSGRVKANEKLFF. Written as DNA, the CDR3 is TGTGCCAGCAGTGACTCGGGCAGGGTTAAGGCTAATGAAAAACTGTTTTTT.

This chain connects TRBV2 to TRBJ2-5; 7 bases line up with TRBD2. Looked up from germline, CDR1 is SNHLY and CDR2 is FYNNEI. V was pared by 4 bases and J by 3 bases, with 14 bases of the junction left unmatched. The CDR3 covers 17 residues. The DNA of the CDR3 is TGTGCCAGCAGTGCCCCCCCGTCTAGCGGCGCTAAAGAGACCCAGTACTTC. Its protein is CASSAPPSSGAKETQYF.

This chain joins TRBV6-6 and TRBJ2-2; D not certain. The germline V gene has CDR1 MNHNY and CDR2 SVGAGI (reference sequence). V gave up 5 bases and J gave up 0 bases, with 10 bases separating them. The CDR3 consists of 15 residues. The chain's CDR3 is CASSPSHPNTGELFF. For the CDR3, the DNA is TGTGCCAGCAGTCCCTCACACCCGAACACCGGGGAGCTGTTTTTT.

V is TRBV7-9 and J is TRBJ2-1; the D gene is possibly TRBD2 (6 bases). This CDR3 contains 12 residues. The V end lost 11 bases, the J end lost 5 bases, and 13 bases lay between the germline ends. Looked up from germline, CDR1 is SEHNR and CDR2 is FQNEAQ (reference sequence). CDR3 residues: CALGERDNEQFF. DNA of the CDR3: TGTGCCTTGGGGGAGCGGGACAATGAGCAGTTCTTC.

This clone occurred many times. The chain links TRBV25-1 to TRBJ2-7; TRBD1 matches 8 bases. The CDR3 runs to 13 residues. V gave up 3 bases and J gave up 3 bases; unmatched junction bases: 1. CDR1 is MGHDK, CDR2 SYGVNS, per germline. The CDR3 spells CASSETGVYEQYF. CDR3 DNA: TGTGCCAGCAGTGAGACAGGGGTCTACGAGCAGTACTTC.

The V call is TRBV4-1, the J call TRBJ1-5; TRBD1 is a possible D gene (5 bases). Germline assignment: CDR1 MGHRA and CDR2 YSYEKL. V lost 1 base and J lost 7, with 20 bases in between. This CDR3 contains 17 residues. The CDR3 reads CASSQGIARGSGQPQHF. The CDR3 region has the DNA TGCGCCAGCAGCCAAGGCATCGCCCGGGGGTCCGGACAGCCCCAGCATTTT.

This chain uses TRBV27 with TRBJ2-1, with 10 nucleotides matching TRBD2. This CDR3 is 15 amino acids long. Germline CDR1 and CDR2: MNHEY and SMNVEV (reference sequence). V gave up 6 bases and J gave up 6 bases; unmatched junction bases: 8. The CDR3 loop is CASRLAGANANEQFF. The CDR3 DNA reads TGTGCCAGCAGGCTAGCGGGGGCCAACGCCAATGAGCAGTTCTTC.

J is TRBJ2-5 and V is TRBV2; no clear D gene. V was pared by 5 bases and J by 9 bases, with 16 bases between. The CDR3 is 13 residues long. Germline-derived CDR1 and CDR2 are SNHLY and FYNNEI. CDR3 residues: CASSYTEAEAQYF. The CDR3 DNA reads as TGTGCCAGCAGTTATACCGAGGCCGAGGCCCAGTACTTC.

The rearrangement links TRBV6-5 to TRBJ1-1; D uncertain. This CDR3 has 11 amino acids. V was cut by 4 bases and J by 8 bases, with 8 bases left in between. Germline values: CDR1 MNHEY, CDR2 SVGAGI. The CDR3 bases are TGTGCCAGCAGTTCCCGGGCCGAAGCTTTCTTT. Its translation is CASSSRAEAFF.

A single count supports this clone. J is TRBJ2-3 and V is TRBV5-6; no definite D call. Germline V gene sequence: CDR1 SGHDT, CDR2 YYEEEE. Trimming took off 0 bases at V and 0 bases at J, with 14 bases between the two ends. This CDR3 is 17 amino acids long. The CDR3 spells CASSLEVARPSTDTQYF. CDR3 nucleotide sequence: TGTGCCAGCAGCTTGGAGGTCGCACGGCCTAGCACAGATACGCAGTATTTT.

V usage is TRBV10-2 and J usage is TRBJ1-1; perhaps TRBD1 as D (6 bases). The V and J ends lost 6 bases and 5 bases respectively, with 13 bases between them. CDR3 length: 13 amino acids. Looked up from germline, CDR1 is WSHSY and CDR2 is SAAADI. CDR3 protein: CASREGVWTEAFF. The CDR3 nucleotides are TGCGCCAGCAGGGAGGGGGTTTGGACTGAAGCTTTCTTT.

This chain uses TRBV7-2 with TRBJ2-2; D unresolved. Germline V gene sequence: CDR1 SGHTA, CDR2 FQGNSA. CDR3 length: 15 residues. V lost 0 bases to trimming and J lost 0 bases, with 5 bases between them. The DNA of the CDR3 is TGTGCCAGCAGCTTAGCTATCTCGAACACCGGGGAGCTGTTTTTT. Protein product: CASSLAISNTGELFF.

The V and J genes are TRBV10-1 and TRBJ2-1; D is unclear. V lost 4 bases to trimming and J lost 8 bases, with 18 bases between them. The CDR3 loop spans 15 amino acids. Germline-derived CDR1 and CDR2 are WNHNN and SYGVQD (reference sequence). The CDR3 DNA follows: TGCGCCAGCAGTGCGGGTAGTGCTTCCCTCTATGAGCAGTTCTTC. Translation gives CASSAGSASLYEQFF.

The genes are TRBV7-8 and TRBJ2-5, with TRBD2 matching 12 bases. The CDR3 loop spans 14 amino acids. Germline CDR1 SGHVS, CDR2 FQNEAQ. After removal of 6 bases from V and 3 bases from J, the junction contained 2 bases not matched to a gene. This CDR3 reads CASRRLAGEETQYF. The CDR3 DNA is TGTGCCAGCAGGCGACTAGCGGGAGAAGAGACCCAGTACTTC.

CDR3 nucleotides: TGTGCCAGCAGCGTTCTTACGGGAGGGAACACCGGGGAGCTGTTTTTT. Amino acid sequence: CASSVLTGGNTGELFF. This chain links TRBV9 with TRBJ2-2, with 7 bases that match TRBD2. This CDR3 spans 16 amino acids. The V and J ends lost 2 bases and 1 base, in that order; junction bases with no gene match: 5. Per the germline V gene, CDR1 is SGDLS and CDR2 is YYNGEE.

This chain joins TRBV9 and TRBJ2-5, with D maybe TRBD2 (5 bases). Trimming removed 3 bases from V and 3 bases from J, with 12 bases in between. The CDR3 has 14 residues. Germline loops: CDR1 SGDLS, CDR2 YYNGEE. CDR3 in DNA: TGTGCCAGCAGCGACGAGGGCGCAGAAGAGACCCAGTACTTC. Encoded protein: CASSDEGAEETQYF.